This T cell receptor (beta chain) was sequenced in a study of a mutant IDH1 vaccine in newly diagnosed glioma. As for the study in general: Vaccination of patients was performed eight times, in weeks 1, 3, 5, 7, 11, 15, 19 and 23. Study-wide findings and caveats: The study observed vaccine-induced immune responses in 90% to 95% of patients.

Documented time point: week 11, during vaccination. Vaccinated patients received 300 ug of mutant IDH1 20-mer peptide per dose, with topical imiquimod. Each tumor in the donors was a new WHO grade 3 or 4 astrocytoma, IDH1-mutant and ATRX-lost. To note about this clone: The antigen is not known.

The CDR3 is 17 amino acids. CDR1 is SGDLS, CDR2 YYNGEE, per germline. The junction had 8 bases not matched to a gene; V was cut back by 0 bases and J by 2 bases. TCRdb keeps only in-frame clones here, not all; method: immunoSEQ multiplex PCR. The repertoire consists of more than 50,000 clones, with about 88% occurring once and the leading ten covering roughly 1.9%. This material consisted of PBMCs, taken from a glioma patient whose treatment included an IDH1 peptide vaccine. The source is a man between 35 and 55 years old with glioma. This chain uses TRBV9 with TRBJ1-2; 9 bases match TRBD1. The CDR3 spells CASSVEGGQGWNYGYTF. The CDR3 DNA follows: TGTGCCAGCAGCGTAGAGGGGGGACAGGGATGGAACTATGGCTACACCTTC.